This T cell receptor beta chain was recovered during a study of T cell responses to AZD1222 COVID-19 vaccine. Broader study findings: AZD1222 recipients seropositive at baseline numbered only six or seven. As reported, nearly half of all spike-specific TCRs target variant regions that are unmutated.

The CDR3 totals 14 residues. Germline assignment: CDR1 LGHDT and CDR2 YNNKEL (reference sequence). Turning to this clone: Its matching antigen is unknown. One end of the junction varies from germline; a read error may be responsible.

The repertoire was sequenced with immunoSEQ multiplex PCR; TCRdb's copy has only in-frame clones and lacks some. This sample carries roughly 150,000 clones, 70% to 90% of them seen once, and the ten largest clones take approximately 1%. Material: peripheral blood, obtained 28 days after the second AZD1222 dose. The chain has TRBV3-1 (or the pseudogene TRBV3-2) and TRBJ1-2, with a weak D call TRBD1 (5 bases). This TCR was sampled from an adult who received the AZD1222 COVID-19 vaccine. CDR3 loop: CASSQVGGIPRFVF. The CDR3 region has the DNA TGTGCCAGCAGCCAAGTGGGGGGAATCCCCAGGTTCGTCTTC.